This is a list of T cell receptor beta chains from one sample in a study of blood T cell repertoires in COVID-19. Using immunoSEQ multiplex PCR, the repertoire was profiled, and TCRdb retains in-frame clones only, with some absent. The sample lists more than 250,000 clones, about nine tenths occurring once. Sample: peripheral blood. The receptor source for this set is a man aged 45-60 years with active or convalescent COVID-19. Both conserved end residues are part of each CDR3. The D gene is left open where the match is weak. Only some rows state a clone size, as once, few, many or a class for expanded clones.

j_gene,abundance,d_gene,v_gene,CDR3aa,CDR3nt
TRBJ1-2,.,.,TRBV20-1,CSAWTVYGYTF,TGCAGTGCTTGGACAGTCTATGGCTACACCTTC
TRBJ1-4,.,TRBD1,TRBV27,CASSPTGTGDEKLFF,TGTGCCAGCAGTCCGACCGGGACAGGGGATGAAAAACTGTTTTTT
TRBJ1-2,.,.,TRBV28,CASRSSGVSGGYTF,TGTGCCAGCCGTTCGTCAGGGGTCTCCGGCGGCTACACCTTC
TRBJ1-2,.,TRBD1,TRBV19,CASSRQGSSYGYTF,TGTGCCAGTAGTAGACAGGGGTCGAGCTATGGCTACACCTTC
TRBJ1-2,.,TRBD1,TRBV29-1,CSENRGRCYTF,TGCAGCGAAAATAGGGGGCGCTGCTACACCTTC
TRBJ1-2,.,.,TRBV9,CASSVAGNSWYGYTF,TGTGCCAGCAGCGTAGCGGGGAACTCCTGGTATGGCTACACCTTC
TRBJ2-3,.,TRBD1,TRBV29-1,CSVEKGQYTDTQYF,TGCAGCGTTGAGAAGGGACAGTACACAGATACGCAGTATTTT
TRBJ1-4,.,.,TRBV6-6,CASSYSGRLKLFF,TGTGCCAGCAGTTACTCGGGGCGGCTGAAACTGTTTTTT
TRBJ1-1,.,.,TRBV19,CASSRDTYTEAFF,TGTGCCAGTAGTAGGGACACCTACACTGAAGCTTTCTTT
TRBJ1-1,.,.,TRBV21-1,CASSKVKGEATEAFF,TGTGCCAGCAGCAAAGTGAAGGGAGAGGCCACTGAAGCTTTCTTT
TRBJ2-3,.,TRBD2,TRBV9,CASSVDRGEADTQYF,TGTGCCAGCAGCGTAGACCGGGGGGAGGCAGATACGCAGTATTTT
TRBJ2-5,once,.,TRBV24-1,CATSDLKTEETQYF,TGTGCCACCAGTGATTTAAAAACAGAGGAGACCCAGTACTTC
TRBJ2-3,.,TRBD1,TRBV6-5,CASSWDSRNKLYF,TGTGCCAGCAGTTGGGACAGCAGAAATAAATTGTATTTT
TRBJ1-5,.,.,TRBV19,CASSMTFSNQPQHF,TGTGCCAGTAGTATGACATTTAGCAATCAGCCCCAGCATTTT
TRBJ2-1,.,.,TRBV14,CATKLLRGPNEQFF,TGTGCCACTAAACTATTAAGGGGCCCCAATGAGCAGTTCTTC
TRBJ2-5,.,TRBD1,TRBV5-1,CASSAGQGVSETQYF,TGCGCCAGCAGCGCCGGACAGGGAGTTTCAGAGACCCAGTACTTC
TRBJ1-6,.,.,TRBV19,CASSPRQDLSSPLHF,TGTGCCAGTAGTCCACGACAGGATTTAAGTTCACCCCTCCACTTT
TRBJ2-7,few,.,TRBV25-1,CASSRANHQTIHLEQYF,TGTGCCAGCAGTAGAGCGAACCACCAGACTATCCACCTCGAGCAGTACTTC
TRBJ1-1,.,.,TRBV28,CASSVGWEAFF,TGTGCCAGCAGTGTCGGTTGGGAAGCTTTCTTT
TRBJ1-2,.,.,TRBV20-1,CSASTGRNYGYTF,TGCAGTGCTAGTACAGGCCGAAACTATGGCTACACCTTC
TRBJ1-2,.,TRBD1,TRBV5-6,CASSLLRGPTNYGYTF,TGTGCCAGCAGCTTGCTCAGGGGGCCCACTAACTATGGCTACACCTTC
TRBJ2-2,.,.,TRBV24-1,CATSRSSVTPGELFF,TGTGCCACCAGTCGGAGTAGCGTGACTCCCGGGGAGCTGTTTTTT
TRBJ2-3,.,TRBD2,TRBV2,CASTDWRTSGTDTQYF,TGTGCCAGCACCGATTGGAGGACTAGCGGCACAGATACGCAGTATTTT
TRBJ1-5,.,TRBD1,TRBV27,CASSPGWGQGAGGNQPQHF,TGTGCCAGCAGTCCCGGATGGGGACAGGGGGCAGGGGGCAATCAGCCCCAGCATTTT
TRBJ2-5,.,TRBD2,TRBV18,CASSPAGGRQETQYF,TGTGCCAGCTCCCCCGCGGGGGGGCGGCAAGAGACCCAGTACTTC